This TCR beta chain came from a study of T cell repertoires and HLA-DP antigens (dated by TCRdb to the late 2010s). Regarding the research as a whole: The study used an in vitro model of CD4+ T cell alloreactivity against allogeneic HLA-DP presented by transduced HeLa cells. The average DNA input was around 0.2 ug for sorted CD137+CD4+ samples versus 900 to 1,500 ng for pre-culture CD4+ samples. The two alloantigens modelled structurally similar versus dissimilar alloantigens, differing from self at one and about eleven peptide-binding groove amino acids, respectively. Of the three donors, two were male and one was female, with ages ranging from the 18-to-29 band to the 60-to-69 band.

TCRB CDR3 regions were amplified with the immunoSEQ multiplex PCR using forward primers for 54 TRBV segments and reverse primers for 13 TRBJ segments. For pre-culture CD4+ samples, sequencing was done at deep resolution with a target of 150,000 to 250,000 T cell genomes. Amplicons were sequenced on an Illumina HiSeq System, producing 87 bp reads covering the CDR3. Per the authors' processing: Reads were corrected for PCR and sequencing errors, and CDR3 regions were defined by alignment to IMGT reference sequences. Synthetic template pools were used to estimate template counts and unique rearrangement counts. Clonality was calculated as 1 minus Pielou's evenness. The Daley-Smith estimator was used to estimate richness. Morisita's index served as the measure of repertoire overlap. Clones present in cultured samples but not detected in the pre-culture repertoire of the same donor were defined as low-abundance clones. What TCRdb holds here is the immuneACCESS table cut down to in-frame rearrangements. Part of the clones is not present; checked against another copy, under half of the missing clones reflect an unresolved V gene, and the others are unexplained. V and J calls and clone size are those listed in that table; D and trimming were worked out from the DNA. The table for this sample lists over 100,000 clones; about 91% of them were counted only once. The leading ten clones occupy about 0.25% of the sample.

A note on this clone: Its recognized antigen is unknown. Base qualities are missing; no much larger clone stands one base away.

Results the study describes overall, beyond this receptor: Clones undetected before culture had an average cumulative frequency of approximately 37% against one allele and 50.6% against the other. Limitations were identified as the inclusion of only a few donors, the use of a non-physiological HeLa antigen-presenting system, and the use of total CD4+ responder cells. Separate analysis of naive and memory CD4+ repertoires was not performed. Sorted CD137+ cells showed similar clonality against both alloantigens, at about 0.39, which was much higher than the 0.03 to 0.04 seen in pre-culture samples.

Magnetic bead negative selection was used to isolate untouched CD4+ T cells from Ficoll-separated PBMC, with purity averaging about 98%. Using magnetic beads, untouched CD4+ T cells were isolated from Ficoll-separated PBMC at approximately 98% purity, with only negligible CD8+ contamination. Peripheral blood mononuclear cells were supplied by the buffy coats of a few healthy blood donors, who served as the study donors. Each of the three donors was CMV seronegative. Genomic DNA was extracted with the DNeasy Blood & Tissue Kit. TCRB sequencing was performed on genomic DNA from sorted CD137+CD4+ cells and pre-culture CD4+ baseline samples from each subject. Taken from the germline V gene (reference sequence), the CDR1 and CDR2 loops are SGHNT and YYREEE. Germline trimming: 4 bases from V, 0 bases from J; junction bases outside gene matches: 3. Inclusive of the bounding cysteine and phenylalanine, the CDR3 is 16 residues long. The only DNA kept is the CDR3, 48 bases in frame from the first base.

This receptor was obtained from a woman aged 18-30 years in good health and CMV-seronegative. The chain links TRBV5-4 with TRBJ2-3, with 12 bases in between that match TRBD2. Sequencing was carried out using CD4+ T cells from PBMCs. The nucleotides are TGTGCCAGCAGCCCAGGGACTAGCGGGAGCACAGATACGCAGTATTTT. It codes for CASSPGTSGSTDTQYF.